This T cell receptor beta chain appears in the sequencing data of a study of patients and donors after allogeneic stem cell transplantation. In TCRdb, the RT-PCR reads were re-called with MiXCR into one record per CDR3 protein. Here the sample spans 390,000 or so distinct CDR3 sequences, under 20% being singletons. The receptor comes from a human donor who was either an allogeneic HSCT recipient or a stem cell or donor lymphocyte infusion donor (not recorded which). It is not recorded whose cells these are; they may come from a transplant donor. The sample comprised blood, either unsorted or a sorted T cell fraction (not recorded which).

DNA of the CDR3: TGTGCCAGCTCACTACACAGGGCAAGAGACTATGGCTACACCTTC. Encoded protein: CASSLHRARDYGYTF. The chain combines TRBV18 with TRBJ1-2; TRBD1 is a possible D gene (6 bases). Germline CDR1 reads KGHSH; CDR2 reads LQKENI. The CDR3 loop spans 15 amino acids. V lost 4 bases to trimming and J lost 3 bases, with 15 bases between them. Looking up the rest from reference TRBV18 and TRBJ1-2 gives the full variable domain: NAGVMQNPRHLVRRRGQEARLRCSPMKGHSHVYWYRQLPEEGLKFMVYLQKENIIDESGMPKERFSAEFPKEGPSILRIQQVVRGDSAAYFCASSLHRARDYGYTFGSGTRLTVV.